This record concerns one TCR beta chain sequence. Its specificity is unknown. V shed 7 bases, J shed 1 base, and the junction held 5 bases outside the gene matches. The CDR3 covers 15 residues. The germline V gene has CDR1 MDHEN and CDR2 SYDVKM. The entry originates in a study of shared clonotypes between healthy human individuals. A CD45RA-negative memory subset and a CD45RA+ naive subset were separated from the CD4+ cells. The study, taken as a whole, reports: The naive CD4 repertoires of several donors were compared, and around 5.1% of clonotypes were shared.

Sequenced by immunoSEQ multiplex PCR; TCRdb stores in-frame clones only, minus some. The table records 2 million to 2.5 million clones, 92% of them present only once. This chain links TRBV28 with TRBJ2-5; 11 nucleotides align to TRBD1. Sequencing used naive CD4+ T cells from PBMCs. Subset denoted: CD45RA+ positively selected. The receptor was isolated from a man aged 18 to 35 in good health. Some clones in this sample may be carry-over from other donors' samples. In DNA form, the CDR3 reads TGTGCCAGCAACGAGGGACAGGGGGGCCAAGAGACCCAGTACTTC. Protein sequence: CASNEGQGGQETQYF.